One T cell receptor beta chain is described in this entry. This clonotype has just a few counts. Its antigen target is currently unknown. The input lacks base qualities; no much larger clone sits a single base away. The library was prepared using RT-PCR. Sequenced on an Illumina HiSeq 2500. In TCRdb, the public reads were trimmed at Q25 with fastp and aligned with MiXCR, with productive beta chains retained. Here each entry gathers all rows of one CDR3 protein and keeps the most common genes and DNA. The sample table contains a few hundred thousand distinct CDR3 sequences; only one count was recorded for about 20% of them. About 9.4% of the sample comes from the top ten. The data belong to a study of response to subunit inactivated influenza vaccine (dated by TCRdb to the late 2010s). Context from the whole study: To follow how T cells responded to a trivalent subunit inactivated influenza vaccine, the researchers relied on deep quantitative profiling of the T cell receptor repertoire. The full study reports these points: The authors suggested that each seasonal influenza vaccination may recruit only a limited number of new T cells.

A distance of 7 bases separates the germline ends of V and J, which lose 4 bases and 6 bases respectively. The CDR3 holds 11 amino acids from the cysteine to the phenylalanine. Only the CDR3 region is kept as DNA, spanning 33 bases read in frame from base 1. Via the germline V gene, CDR1 is SGHRS and CDR2 YFSETQ. The sample was PBMCs from blood, taken about 20 months after vaccination. This TCR came from a man between 50 and 75 years old who received an inactivated influenza vaccine. Donor details come from another sample of the same person, matched by shared clones. Recombination joined TRBV5-1 with TRBJ1-2, with an unclear D gene assignment. The nucleotide sequence reads TGCGCCAGCAGCAACCGGGATGGCTACACCTTC. Its protein is CASSNRDGYTF.